These T cell receptor beta chains were read from a single sample in a study of early T cells in non-severe SARS-CoV-2 infection. MiXCR, run by TCRdb on the 5' RACE reads, gives a single entry per CDR3 protein. Among 55,000 to 75,000 distinct CDR3 sequences listed, about 11% were seen once. Sequencing was done on a sample of whole blood. The receptors originated from an adult who was a healthcare worker with PCR-confirmed SARS-CoV-2 infection or an uninfected control (not recorded which). CDR3s include the opening cysteine and the closing phenylalanine or tryptophan. The D gene is left open where the match is weak. A clone size is listed for some rows: how often the clone was seen (once, few, many), or a class if it is expanded.

D | J | size | V | DNA | CDR3
NA | TRBJ2-5 | NA | TRBV11-2 | TGTGCCAGCAGCTTTTCGACAGTCGGGCAGGAGACCCAGTACTTC | CASSFSTVGQETQYF
TRBD2 | TRBJ2-1 | many | TRBV5-1 | TGCGCCAGCAGTGGGACTAGCGGGAGGTCAAGCTCCTACAATGAGCAGTTCTTC | CASSGTSGRSSSYNEQFF
NA | TRBJ2-7 | NA | TRBV5-6 | TGTGCCAGCAGCGTAACAGGGCCACTCTACGAGCAGTACTTC | CASSVTGPLYEQYF
NA | TRBJ2-6 | few | TRBV28 | TGTGCCAGCAGTCCCCTGCGGGCTGGGGCCAACGTCCTGACTTTC | CASSPLRAGANVLTF
NA | TRBJ1-2 | NA | TRBV20-1 | TGCAGTGCTAGACCGGTGGGCAGGGCGGGCTATGGCTACACCTTC | CSARPVGRAGYGYTF
TRBD2 | TRBJ2-7 | NA | TRBV28 | TGTGCCAGCAGTCTCATGCAGCGGGATTCCCACGAGCAGTACTTC | CASSLMQRDSHEQYF
NA | TRBJ1-1 | few | TRBV6-5 | TGTACCAGCAAGGTACAGAGCATGAACACTGAAGCTTTCTTT | CTSKVQSMNTEAFF
NA | TRBJ1-1 | few | TRBV27 | TGTGCCAGCAGTTTACCCCACTCGCACACTGAAGCTTTCTTT | CASSLPHSHTEAFF
NA | TRBJ1-4 | many | TRBV28 | TGTGCCAGCAGTTCCACCGGGACTCGGGGAGAAAAACTGTTTTTT | CASSSTGTRGEKLFF
NA | TRBJ2-5 | few | TRBV19 | TGTGCCAGTAGTAAGATTCTCCAAGAGACCCAGTACTTC | CASSKILQETQYF
NA | TRBJ2-7 | many | TRBV28 | TGTGCCAGCAGTTGGAGCTACGAGCAGTACTTC | CASSWSYEQYF
NA | TRBJ2-1 | few | TRBV10-3 | TGTGCCATCAGTCCAGGGTCTAGCTCCTACAATGAGCAGTTCTTC | CAISPGSSSYNEQFF
NA | TRBJ2-3 | few | TRBV11-2 | TGTGCCAGCAGCTACTACACAGATACGCAGTATTTT | CASSYYTDTQYF
NA | TRBJ2-7 | NA | TRBV7-9 | TGTGCCAGCAGCGAAGACCATAAACCCCTCGAGCAGTACTTC | CASSEDHKPLEQYF
TRBD2 | TRBJ2-2 | NA | TRBV18 | TGTGCCAGCTCACCAACGGCGGGAGGTTCCGGGGAGCTGTTTTTT | CASSPTAGGSGELFF
NA | TRBJ1-4 | many | TRBV20-1 | TGCAGTGCCCAGCAGGGGCTTGCTAATGAAAAACTGTTTTTT | CSAQQGLANEKLFF
NA | TRBJ1-5 | NA | TRBV11-2 | TGTGCCAGCAGCTTAGATCGGGTAGGGGCGGAAGATCAGCCCCAGCATTTT | CASSLDRVGAEDQPQHF
NA | TRBJ2-5 | few | TRBV2 | TGTGCCAGCGCCCCAGGCCGACAAGAGACCCAGTACTTC | CASAPGRQETQYF
NA | TRBJ2-2 | NA | TRBV10-3 | TGTGCCATCACCTCGGCCGGGGCGAACACCGGGGAGCTGTTTTTT | CAITSAGANTGELFF
NA | TRBJ1-1 | many | TRBV28 | TGTGCCAGCAGTTCAGGGTTCTCGGACACTGAAGCTTTCTTT | CASSSGFSDTEAFF
NA | TRBJ1-1 | many | TRBV5-1 | TGCGCCAGCAGCTCGAGGACGGCCTTGAACACTGAAGCTTTCTTT | CASSSRTALNTEAFF
NA | TRBJ2-7 | NA | TRBV7-9 | TGTGCCAGCAGCCCGCGAGCTGCGGTCGCCTACGAGCAGTACTTC | CASSPRAAVAYEQYF
NA | TRBJ2-5 | few | TRBV7-9 | TGTGCCAGCAGCTTAGAAGTTCTTACCCAGTACTTC | CASSLEVLTQYF
NA | TRBJ2-7 | many | TRBV6-1 | TGTGCCAGCAGTCATACCGATATCTACGAGCAGTACTTC | CASSHTDIYEQYF
NA | TRBJ1-2 | NA | TRBV10-3 | TGTGCCATCGGAATTGGGGCCGGCTACACCTTC | CAIGIGAGYTF
TRBD2 | TRBJ2-1 | NA | TRBV4-1 | TGCGCCAGCAGCTCATTTCCCGGGACTAGCGGGAGGTCCTACAATGAGCAGTTCTTC | CASSSFPGTSGRSYNEQFF
TRBD1 | TRBJ1-1 | NA | TRBV18 | TGTGCCAGCTCACCTGCCGGGACAGTCAACACTGAAGCTTTCTTT | CASSPAGTVNTEAFF
NA | TRBJ2-1 | NA | TRBV19 | TGTGCCAGTAGAACTCGGTGGGACTTTACATACAATGAGCAGTTCTTC | CASRTRWDFTYNEQFF
TRBD2 | TRBJ2-3 | few | TRBV7-8 | TGTGCCAGCAGCTCAACTAGCGGGACTACTCTCCCGCAGTATTTT | CASSSTSGTTLPQYF
TRBD1 | TRBJ2-5 | few | TRBV7-3 | TGTGCCAGCAGCTTTAACCAGGGGGCTCGAGAGACCCAGTACTTC | CASSFNQGARETQYF
NA | TRBJ2-7 | few | TRBV20-1 | TGCAGTGCTAGTGAGGTCCCTTACGAGCAGTACTTC | CSASEVPYEQYF
NA | TRBJ2-5 | NA | TRBV7-2 | TGTGCCAGCAGAAGGACGACACGTCCCTCACAAGAGACCCAGTACTTC | CASRRTTRPSQETQYF
TRBD1 | TRBJ1-2 | NA | TRBV11-3 | TGTGCCAGCAGCTTAGACAGGGGGAGGAACTATGGCTACACCTTC | CASSLDRGRNYGYTF
NA | TRBJ2-3 | few | TRBV9 | TGTGCCAGCAGCGTAGGAGCAGATACGCAGTATTTT | CASSVGADTQYF
NA | TRBJ2-2 | few | TRBV6-6 | TGTGCCAGCAGTTACAGACGCAACACCGGGGAGCTGTTTTTT | CASSYRRNTGELFF
NA | TRBJ2-7 | NA | TRBV21-1 | TGTGCCAGCACCCGGACAGCGGACGGGGACGAGCAGTACTTC | CASTRTADGDEQYF
TRBD2 | TRBJ2-1 | few | TRBV4-3 | TGCGCCAGCAGCCAAGAATTGACTAGCGGGAGGGATGAGCAGTTCTTC | CASSQELTSGRDEQFF
NA | TRBJ2-5 | NA | TRBV5-1 | TGCGCCAGCAGCTTTAGAGCGGAGGGGTTACAAGAGACCCAGTACTTC | CASSFRAEGLQETQYF
TRBD2 | TRBJ2-5 | few | TRBV28 | TGTGCCAGCGACCCTAGCGGACAAGAGACCCAGTACTTC | CASDPSGQETQYF
NA | TRBJ1-1 | few | TRBV9 | TGTGCCAGCAGCGTGGGGCAAGCGAACACTGAAGCTTTCTTT | CASSVGQANTEAFF
NA | TRBJ2-1 | few | TRBV21-1 | TGTGCCAGCAGCACGGAGTGGAGGGAGGTTCTGTCTGAGCAGTTCTTC | CASSTEWREVLSEQFF
NA | TRBJ1-2 | many | TRBV10-2 | TGCGCCAGCAGTGAGTTTGACAGCCAAATAGGGGGCTACACCTTC | CASSEFDSQIGGYTF
TRBD2 | TRBJ2-1 | few | TRBV5-5 | TGTGCCAGCAGCTTAACTAGCGGTTACAATGAGCAGTTCTTC | CASSLTSGYNEQFF
NA | TRBJ2-3 | few | TRBV20-1 | TGCAGTGCTAGTACGGCTAGCGGCACAGATACGCAGTATTTT | CSASTASGTDTQYF
TRBD2 | TRBJ2-1 | NA | TRBV24-1 | TGTGCCACCAGTGATGCTCCCGGGGAGGGCCCCTACAATGAGCAGTTCTTC | CATSDAPGEGPYNEQFF
NA | TRBJ1-5 | NA | TRBV6-6 | TGTGCCAGCACCACGACAGGCTATCAGCCCCAGCATTTT | CASTTTGYQPQHF
NA | TRBJ2-7 | NA | TRBV12-3/TRBV12-4 | TGTGCCAGCAGTTACGACGGCCCCTACGAGCAGTACTTC | CASSYDGPYEQYF
NA | TRBJ2-7 | many | TRBV7-9 | TGTGCCAGCAGCCACCCCGGCTCGACCGGATCCCTCATCGAGCAGTACTTC | CASSHPGSTGSLIEQYF
NA | TRBJ1-1 | few | TRBV7-3 | TGTGCCAGCAGCTTAAACCCCGGGGGAGTAGGGACTGAAGCTTTCTTT | CASSLNPGGVGTEAFF
NA | TRBJ2-3 | many | TRBV18 | TGTGCCAGCTCACCCCCTCAGGGGCGTCCTAGCACAGATACGCAGTATTTT | CASSPPQGRPSTDTQYF
NA | TRBJ2-1 | few | TRBV21-1 | TGTGCCAGCGGCAACCGACTAGTTAATGAGCAGTTCTTC | CASGNRLVNEQFF
NA | TRBJ2-6 | NA | TRBV29-1 | TGCAGCGCCCTGAGCTCTGGGGCCAACGTCCTGACTTTC | CSALSSGANVLTF
TRBD2 | TRBJ2-5 | few | TRBV5-4 | TGTGCCAGCAGCGCGGGACTAGCGGTGATACCCCCCTTGGAGACCCAGTACTTC | CASSAGLAVIPPLETQYF